A selection of T cell receptor beta chains follows, all from one sample in a study of regulatory T cells in long-lasting Graves disease. TCRdb reanalysed the multiplex PCR reads using MiXCR and keeps one entry per CDR3 protein. The sample has roughly 360,000 distinct CDR3 sequences, approximately 25% seen once. The material was peripheral blood mononuclear cells (PBMCs), obtained when the disease was refractory, from a patient treated with antithyroid drugs. Receptors originate from a woman between 35 and 50 years old with Graves disease. Each CDR3 is given with its conserved first and last residue. D genes are given only for firm matches. Only some rows state a clone size, as once, few, many or a class for expanded clones.

>TRBJ2-1|NA|few|TRBV27
TGTGCCAGCAGTACTAGTTTCGATGAGCAGTTCTTC
CASSTSFDEQFF
>TRBJ2-2|TRBD1|NA|TRBV5-5
TGTGCCAGCACACGGACAGGGGGTGCCAACACCGGGGAGCTGTTTTTT
CASTRTGGANTGELFF
>TRBJ1-4|NA|NA|TRBV19
TGTGCCAGTAGCCACCTGTCGAAAACTCTTGCAACTAATGAAAAACTGTTTTTT
CASSHLSKTLATNEKLFF
>TRBJ2-4|NA|NA|TRBV7-9
TGTGCCAGCCTTCCCAGAGAGGGGCTTTCGGCCAAAAACATTCAGTACTTC
CASLPREGLSAKNIQYF
>TRBJ1-2|TRBD1|NA|TRBV7-8
TGTGCCAGCAGCCAGGGAGGCGACAGGGCCTATGGCTACACCTTC
CASSQGGDRAYGYTF
>TRBJ2-5|TRBD2|few|TRBV19
TGTGCCAGTAGCCGGACTAGCGGGTATCAAGAGACCCAGTACTTC
CASSRTSGYQETQYF
>TRBJ1-5|NA|many|TRBV28
TGTGCCAGCAGGACAGGTTCCCAGCCCCAGCATTTT
CASRTGSQPQHF
>TRBJ2-6|NA|few|TRBV27
TGTGCCAGCAGTTTCGTAGGTATCTCTGGGGCCAACGTCCTGACTTTC
CASSFVGISGANVLTF
>TRBJ2-2|NA|NA|TRBV3-1
TGTGCCAGCAGCCAAGATTTGGTAGGCGGGGAGCTGTTTTTT
CASSQDLVGGELFF
>TRBJ1-3|NA|few|TRBV7-9
TGTGCCAGCGTTTGGGACTCTGGAAACACCATATATTTT
CASVWDSGNTIYF
>TRBJ1-5|NA|many|TRBV10-1
TGCGCCAGCAGTCAACAGTCCCAGCCCCAGCATTTT
CASSQQSQPQHF
>TRBJ1-1|NA|many|TRBV29-1
TGCAGCGTTGTCCCACCGGGACGGCTGAACACTGAAGCTTTCTTT
CSVVPPGRLNTEAFF
>TRBJ1-5|NA|few|TRBV27
TGTGCCAGCAGACCCCAGGGGAACTTGCGCAATCAGCCCCAGCATTTT
CASRPQGNLRNQPQHF
>TRBJ1-2|TRBD1|NA|TRBV3-1
TGTGCCAGCAGACCCACAGGGGCCTATGGCTACATCTTC
CASRPTGAYGYIF
>TRBJ1-6|NA|NA|TRBV7-9
TGTGCCAGTGTTTCATTGTGGGGGTCACCCCTCCACTTT
CASVSLWGSPLHF
>TRBJ2-7|NA|NA|TRBV10-3
TGTGCCATCAGTGAGTCGATACCCTTGGGCTATTACGAGCAGTACTTC
CAISESIPLGYYEQYF
>TRBJ2-2|NA|many|TRBV28
TGTGCCAGCAGTTTAGACCCCCGGGGAACCGGGGAGCTGTTTTTT
CASSLDPRGTGELFF
>TRBJ2-1|NA|NA|TRBV7-9
TGTGCCAGCAGCTTAGCGAGTGTGGGTGAGCAGTTCTTC
CASSLASVGEQFF
>TRBJ1-2|NA|NA|TRBV29-1
TGCAGCGTGGGACTTCCTAACTATGGCTACACCTTC
CSVGLPNYGYTF
>TRBJ2-2|TRBD2|many|TRBV27
TGTGCCAGTGGTAAGCCGGTTGGCGGGAGATACACCGGGGAGCTGTTTTTT
CASGKPVGGRYTGELFF
>TRBJ1-1|TRBD1|few|TRBV5-1
TGCGCCAGCAGCTCGGGACAGGGGCCGGGAACTGAAGCTTTCTTT
CASSSGQGPGTEAFF
>TRBJ1-1|NA|many|TRBV28
TGTGCCAGCACTCAGGGTTCTACTGAAGCTTTCTTT
CASTQGSTEAFF
>TRBJ2-7|NA|NA|TRBV6-5
TGTGCCAGCAGTTACTCGGGGAGGAGGGGGCCGTTAAGCGAGCAGTACTTC
CASSYSGRRGPLSEQYF
>TRBJ2-2|NA|NA|TRBV19
TGTGCCAGTAGTAACAGCCTAGGACCGAACACCGGGGAGCTGTTTTTT
CASSNSLGPNTGELFF
>TRBJ1-5|NA|many|TRBV2
TGTGCCAGCAGTGCCCCTGGCCAGCCCCAGCATTTT
CASSAPGQPQHF
>TRBJ2-5|NA|many|TRBV6-1
TGTGCCAGCAGTGAGAAGCGTAACCAAGAGACCCAGTACTTC
CASSEKRNQETQYF
>TRBJ2-7|NA|NA|TRBV19
TGTGCCAGTAGTCTATCCCCAGACACCTACGAGCAGTACTTC
CASSLSPDTYEQYF
>TRBJ2-5|NA|many|TRBV12-3/TRBV12-4
TGTGCCAGCACCGACCCACAGGGAGGGGAGACCCAGTACTTC
CASTDPQGGETQYF
>TRBJ2-7|NA|many|TRBV2
TGTGCCAGCAGTGTGGTCTCCTACGAGCAGTACTTC
CASSVVSYEQYF
>TRBJ2-7|TRBD2|many|TRBV28
TGTGCCAGCAGTTTCTGGACTAGCGGGAGAGTCTCCTACGAGCAGTACTTC
CASSFWTSGRVSYEQYF
>TRBJ2-3|TRBD2|NA|TRBV28
TGTGCCAGCAGACCTAGCGGGACCGGCACAGATACGCAGTATTTT
CASRPSGTGTDTQYF
>TRBJ1-5|NA|many|TRBV28
TGTGCCAGCAGTCTATTGGGGACCCAGCATTTT
CASSLLGTQHF
>TRBJ2-4|TRBD2|NA|TRBV4-1
TGCGCCAGCAGCCAAGATGGAACGCGGGGAGGGCCTAGAAACATTCAGTACTTC
CASSQDGTRGGPRNIQYF
>TRBJ2-4|TRBD1|many|TRBV10-3
TGTGCCATCAGTGCTCCGGGACAGGGGAACATTCAGTACTTC
CAISAPGQGNIQYF
>TRBJ2-7|NA|NA|TRBV12-3/TRBV12-4
TGTGCCAGCAGCCGGGACTCGATTTACGAGCAGTACTTC
CASSRDSIYEQYF
>TRBJ1-4|NA|few|TRBV11-2
TGTGCCAGCAGCTTAGGTGCGACAGAGGGATCAACTAATGAAAAACTGTTTTTT
CASSLGATEGSTNEKLFF
>TRBJ1-5|NA|NA|TRBV19
TGTGCCAGTAGTTTAACCAAGGACAGCGGCCAGCCCCAGCATTTT
CASSLTKDSGQPQHF
>TRBJ1-1|NA|many|TRBV6-2/TRBV6-3
TGTGCCAGCAGTTGGGCGAGGGGTCGAGCTTTCTTT
CASSWARGRAFF
>TRBJ1-4|NA|many|TRBV7-6
TGTGCCAGCAGCTCTCTCGCTGGACAGACAACTATAACTAATGAAAAACTGTTTTTT
CASSSLAGQTTITNEKLFF
>TRBJ2-7|TRBD2|many|TRBV28
TGTGCCAGCAGTTTTGCACTAGCGGGAGGGGCCTACGAGCAGTACTTC
CASSFALAGGAYEQYF
>TRBJ2-5|TRBD2|many|TRBV7-2
TGTGCCAGCAGCTTAGTCGGCGGGGGGACCCAGTACTTC
CASSLVGGGTQYF
>TRBJ2-7|NA|many|TRBV7-9
TGTGCCAGCAGCTTAGGGTCTGTTTACGAGCAGTACTTC
CASSLGSVYEQYF
>TRBJ2-7|NA|few|TRBV3-1
TGTGCCAGCAGCCAAGATAAGGGGGGCATGCAGTACTTC
CASSQDKGGMQYF
>TRBJ2-7|NA|NA|TRBV7-9
TGTGCCAGCAGCTTAGGGTTAGCGCCCGAGCAGTACTTC
CASSLGLAPEQYF
>TRBJ1-4|NA|NA|TRBV6-5
TGTGCCAGCAGTTACCGTCCGGGGGCAACTAATGAAAAACTGGTTTTT
CASSYRPGATNEKLVF
>TRBJ1-2|TRBD1|many|TRBV27
TGTGCCAGCAGTCTTCTCCCCCTGACAGGGGGCGTCTATGGCTACACCTTC
CASSLLPLTGGVYGYTF
>TRBJ2-2|TRBD2|few|TRBV14
TGTGCCAGCAGCCCCAGGAGTAGCGGGAGTGCCGGGGAGCTGTTTTTT
CASSPRSSGSAGELFF
>TRBJ2-2|NA|many|TRBV2
TGTGCCAGCAGAAGACTAGAGGCCGGGGAGCTGTTTTTT
CASRRLEAGELFF
>TRBJ2-6|TRBD1|few|TRBV25-1
TGTGCCAGCAGTGGACAAGCCGGGACAGGGGTCTCTGGGGCCAACGTCCTGACTTTC
CASSGQAGTGVSGANVLTF
>TRBJ2-7|NA|few|TRBV5-5
TGTGCCAGCGGGTCAGGGTCGCGGTCCTACGAGCAGTACTTC
CASGSGSRSYEQYF
>TRBJ2-1|TRBD2|NA|TRBV5-5
TGTGCCAGCAGCCTACTAGCGAGCTCCTACAATGAGCAGTTCTTC
CASSLLASSYNEQFF